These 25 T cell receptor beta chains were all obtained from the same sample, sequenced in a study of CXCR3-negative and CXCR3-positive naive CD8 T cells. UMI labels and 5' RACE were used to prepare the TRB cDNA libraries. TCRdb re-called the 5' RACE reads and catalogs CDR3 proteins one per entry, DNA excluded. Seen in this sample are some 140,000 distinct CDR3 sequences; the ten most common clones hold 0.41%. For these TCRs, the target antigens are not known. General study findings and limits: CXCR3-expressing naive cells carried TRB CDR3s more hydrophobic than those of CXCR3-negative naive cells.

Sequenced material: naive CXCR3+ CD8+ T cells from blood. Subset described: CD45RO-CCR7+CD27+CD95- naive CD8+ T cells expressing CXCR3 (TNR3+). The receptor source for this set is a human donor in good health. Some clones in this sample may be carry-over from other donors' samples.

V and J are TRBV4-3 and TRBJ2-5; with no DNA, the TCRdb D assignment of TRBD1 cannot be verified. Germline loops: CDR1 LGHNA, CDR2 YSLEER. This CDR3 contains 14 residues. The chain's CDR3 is CASSQYARGETQYF.

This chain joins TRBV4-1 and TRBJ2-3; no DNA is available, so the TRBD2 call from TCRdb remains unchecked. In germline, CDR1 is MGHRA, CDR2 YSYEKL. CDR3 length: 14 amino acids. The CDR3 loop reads CASSQVTEADTQYF.

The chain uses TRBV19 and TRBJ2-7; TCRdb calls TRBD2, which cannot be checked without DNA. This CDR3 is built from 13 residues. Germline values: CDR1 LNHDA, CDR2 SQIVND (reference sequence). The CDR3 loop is CASSGSGWGEQYF.

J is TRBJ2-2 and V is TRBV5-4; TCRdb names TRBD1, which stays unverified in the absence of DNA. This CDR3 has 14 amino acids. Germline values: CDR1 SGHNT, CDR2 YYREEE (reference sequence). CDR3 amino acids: CASSLQGVSGELFF. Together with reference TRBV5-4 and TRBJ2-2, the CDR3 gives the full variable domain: ETGVTQSPTHLIKTRGQQVTLRCSSQSGHNTVSWYQQALGQGPQFIFQYYREEENGRGNFPPRFSGLQFPNYSSELNVNALELDDSALYLCASSLQGVSGELFFGEGSRLTVL.

CDR3 protein: CATSRETSGTPQETQYF. This chain uses TRBV15 with TRBJ2-5; TCRdb calls TRBD2, which cannot be checked without DNA. Germline V gene lookup returns CDR1 LNHNV and CDR2 YYDKDF (reference sequence). The CDR3 consists of 17 residues.

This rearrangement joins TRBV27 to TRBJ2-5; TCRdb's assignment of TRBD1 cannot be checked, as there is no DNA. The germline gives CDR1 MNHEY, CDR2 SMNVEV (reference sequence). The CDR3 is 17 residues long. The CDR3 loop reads CASTLTQRTGADETQYF.

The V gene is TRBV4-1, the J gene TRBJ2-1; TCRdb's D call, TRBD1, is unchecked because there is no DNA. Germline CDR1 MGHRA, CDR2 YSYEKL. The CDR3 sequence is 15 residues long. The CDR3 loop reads CASSQWQGGHNEQFF.

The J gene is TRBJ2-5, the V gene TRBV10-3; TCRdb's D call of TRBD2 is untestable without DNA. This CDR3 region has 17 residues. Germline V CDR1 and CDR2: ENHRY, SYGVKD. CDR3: CAISESVRTSGRETQYF.

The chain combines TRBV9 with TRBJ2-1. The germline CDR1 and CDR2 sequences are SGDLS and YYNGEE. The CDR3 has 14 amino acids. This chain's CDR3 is CASQPGSSYNEQFF.

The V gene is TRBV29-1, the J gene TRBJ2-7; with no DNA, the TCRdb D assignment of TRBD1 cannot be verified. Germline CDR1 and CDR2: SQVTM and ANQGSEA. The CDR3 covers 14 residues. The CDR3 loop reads CSVEDRQGGYEQYF.

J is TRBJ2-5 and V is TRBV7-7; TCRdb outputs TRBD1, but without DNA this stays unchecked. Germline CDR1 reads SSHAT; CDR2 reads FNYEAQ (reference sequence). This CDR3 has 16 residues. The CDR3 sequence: CASSLVPAGEQETQYF.

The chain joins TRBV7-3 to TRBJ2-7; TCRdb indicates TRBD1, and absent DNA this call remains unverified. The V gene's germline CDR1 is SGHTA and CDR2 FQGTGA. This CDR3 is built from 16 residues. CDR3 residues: CASSSEGESGSYEQYF.

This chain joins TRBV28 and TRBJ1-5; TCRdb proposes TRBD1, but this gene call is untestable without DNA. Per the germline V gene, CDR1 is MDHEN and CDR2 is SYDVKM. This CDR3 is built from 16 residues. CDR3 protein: CASSSLGHRGDQPQHF.

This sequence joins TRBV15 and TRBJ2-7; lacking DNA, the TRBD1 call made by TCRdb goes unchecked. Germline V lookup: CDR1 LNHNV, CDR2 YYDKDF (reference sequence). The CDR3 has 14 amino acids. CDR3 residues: CGSSETGGVNEQYF.

The CDR3 here is CASSWGDNTDTQYF. The chain recombines TRBV12-3 or TRBV12-4 with TRBJ2-3; TCRdb's D gene call, TRBD1, goes unchecked for lack of DNA. This CDR3 spans 14 amino acids.

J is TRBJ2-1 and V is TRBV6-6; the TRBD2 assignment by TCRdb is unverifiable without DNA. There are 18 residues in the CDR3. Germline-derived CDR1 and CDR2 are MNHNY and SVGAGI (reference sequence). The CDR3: CASSFQPTSTGIPNEQFF.

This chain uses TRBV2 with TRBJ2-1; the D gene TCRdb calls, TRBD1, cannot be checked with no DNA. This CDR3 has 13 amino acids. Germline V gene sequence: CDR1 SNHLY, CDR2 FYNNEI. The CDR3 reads CASSSWDYNEQFF. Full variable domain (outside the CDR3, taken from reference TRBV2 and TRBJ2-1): EPEVTQTPSHQVTQMGQEVILRCVPISNHLYFYWYRQILGQKVEFLVSFYNNEISEKSEIFDDQFSVERPDGSNFTLKIRSTKLEDSAMYFCASSSWDYNEQFFGPGTRLTVL.

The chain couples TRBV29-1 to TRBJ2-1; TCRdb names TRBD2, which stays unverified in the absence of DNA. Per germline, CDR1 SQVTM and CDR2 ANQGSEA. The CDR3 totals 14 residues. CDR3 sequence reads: CSVVGLASYNEQFF.

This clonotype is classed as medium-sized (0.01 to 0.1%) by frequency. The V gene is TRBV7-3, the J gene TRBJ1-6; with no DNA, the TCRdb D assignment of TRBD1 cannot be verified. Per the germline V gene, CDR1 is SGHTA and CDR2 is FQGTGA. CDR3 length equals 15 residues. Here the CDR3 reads CASSSTGGAGSPLHF.

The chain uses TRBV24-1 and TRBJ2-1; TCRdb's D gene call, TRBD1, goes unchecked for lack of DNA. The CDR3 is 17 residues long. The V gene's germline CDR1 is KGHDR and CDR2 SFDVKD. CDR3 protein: CATSDLGTGDTYNEQFF.

CDR3: CSVGGTGNEGEQYF. V gene TRBV29-1 combines with J gene TRBJ2-7; TCRdb outputs TRBD1, but without DNA this stays unchecked. Germline-derived CDR1 and CDR2 are SQVTM and ANQGSEA. The CDR3 covers 14 residues.

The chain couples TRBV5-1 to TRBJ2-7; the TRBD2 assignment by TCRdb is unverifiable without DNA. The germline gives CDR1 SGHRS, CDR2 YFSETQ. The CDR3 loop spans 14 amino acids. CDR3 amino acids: CASSLERGPYEQYF.

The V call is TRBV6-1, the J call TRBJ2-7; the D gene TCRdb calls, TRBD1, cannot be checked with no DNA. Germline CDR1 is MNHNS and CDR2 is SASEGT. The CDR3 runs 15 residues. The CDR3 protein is CASSEMRDRVSEQYF.

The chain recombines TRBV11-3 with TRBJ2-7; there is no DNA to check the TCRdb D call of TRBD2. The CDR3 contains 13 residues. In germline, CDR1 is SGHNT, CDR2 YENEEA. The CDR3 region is CASSREVSYEQYF.

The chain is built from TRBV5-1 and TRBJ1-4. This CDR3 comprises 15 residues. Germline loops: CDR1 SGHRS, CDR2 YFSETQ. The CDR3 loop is CASSFSSATNEKLFF.